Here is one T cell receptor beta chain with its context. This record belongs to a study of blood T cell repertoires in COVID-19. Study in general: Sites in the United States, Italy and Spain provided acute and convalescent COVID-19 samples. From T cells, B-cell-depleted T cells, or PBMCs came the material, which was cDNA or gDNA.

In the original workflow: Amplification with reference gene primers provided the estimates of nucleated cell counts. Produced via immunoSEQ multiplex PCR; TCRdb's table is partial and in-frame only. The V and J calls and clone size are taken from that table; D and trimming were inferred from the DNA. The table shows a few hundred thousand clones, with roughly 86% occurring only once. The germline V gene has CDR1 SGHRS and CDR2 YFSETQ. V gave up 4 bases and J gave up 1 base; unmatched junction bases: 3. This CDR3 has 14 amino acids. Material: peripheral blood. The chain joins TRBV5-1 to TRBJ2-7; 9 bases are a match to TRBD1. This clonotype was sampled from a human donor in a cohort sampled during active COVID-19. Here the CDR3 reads CASSPGTGSYEQYF. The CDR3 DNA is TGCGCCAGCAGCCCCGGGACAGGGTCCTACGAGCAGTACTTC.